Listed here are 27 T cell receptor beta chains from one sample, sequenced in a study of OX40 agonist ivuxolimab in advanced cancers. Libraries were prepared by immunoSEQ multiplex PCR; TCRdb keeps only in-frame clonotypes and omits some of them. The sample holds under 20,000 clones, 80% to 95% seen once. Here the sequenced sample was CD4+ or CD8+ T cells sorted from blood, taken in a trial of the OX40 agonist ivuxolimab. The receptors stem from an adult with an advanced solid tumor such as melanoma, head and neck, liver or kidney cancer.

The chain couples TRBV4-3 to TRBJ1-6, with a weak D call TRBD1 (5 bases). V was cut by 0 bases and J by 6 bases, with 12 bases left in between. The CDR3 totals 16 residues. Germline assignment: CDR1 LGHNA and CDR2 YSLEER. Written as DNA, the CDR3 is TGCGCCAGCAGCCAAGATGCGGGGGGGATTAATTCACCCCTCCACTTT. Protein: CASSQDAGGINSPLHF.

The rearrangement links TRBV6-8 to TRBJ2-5; D is ambiguous. CDR1 is MNHGY, CDR2 SAAAGT, per germline. The length of the CDR3 is 11 residues. V was cut by 0 bases and J by 7 bases, with 3 bases left in between. CDR3 bases: TGTGCCAGCAGTTACTCGGTGACCCAGTACTTC. This codes for CASSYSVTQYF.

The chain recombines TRBV4-3 with TRBJ2-3; 7 bases line up with TRBD1. Germline V CDR1 and CDR2: LGHNA, YSLEER. Trimming took 1 base from V and 3 from J; bases not matched to a gene: 10. The CDR3 extends over 17 amino acids. Here the CDR3 reads CASSQVWDRRATDTQYF. The DNA of the CDR3 is TGCGCCAGCAGCCAAGTTTGGGACAGAAGGGCGACAGATACGCAGTATTTT.

A single count supports this clone. The chain couples TRBV28 to TRBJ2-7; the match to TRBD2 covers 11 bases. Germline V gives CDR1 MDHEN, CDR2 SYDVKM. V lost 5 bases to trimming and J lost 1 base; unmatched junction nucleotides: 10. The CDR3 totals 17 residues. The CDR3 loop reads CASSTHLGLAESYEQYF. Here the CDR3 DNA reads TGTGCCAGCAGTACGCACCTGGGACTAGCGGAGTCCTACGAGCAGTACTTC. Based on the CDR3 plus reference TRBV28 and TRBJ2-7, the full variable domain is DVKVTQSSRYLVKRTGEKVFLECVQDMDHENMFWYRQDPGLGLRLIYFSYDVKMKEKGDIPEGYSVSREKKERFSLILESASTNQTSMYLCASSTHLGLAESYEQYFGPGTRLTVT.

J is TRBJ2-7 and V is TRBV4-3; the match to TRBD2 covers 11 bases. Germline V gene data show CDR1 as LGHNA and CDR2 as YSLEER. Trimming took 4 bases from V and 6 from J; bases not matched to a gene: 23. This CDR3 comprises 20 residues. This chain's CDR3 is CASSLVLGQTTSGSVGEQYF. As DNA, the CDR3 is TGCGCCAGCAGCCTTGTTTTGGGACAGACCACTAGCGGGAGTGTCGGCGAGCAGTACTTC.

V is TRBV5-4 and J is TRBJ2-3; D uncertain. The CDR3 is 12 amino acids. Per germline, CDR1 SGHNT and CDR2 YYREEE (reference sequence). The V end was cut by 2 bases, the J end by 0 bases, with 1 base between. The DNA of the CDR3 is TGTGCCAGCAGCTTTAGCACAGATACGCAGTATTTT. This sequence encodes CASSFSTDTQYF.

This chain joins TRBV27 and TRBJ2-7; TRBD1 agrees at 7 bases. The V gene's germline CDR1 is MNHEY and CDR2 SMNVEV (reference sequence). CDR3 length: 14 residues. The junction had 3 bases not matched to a gene; V was cut back by 2 bases and J by 2 bases. The CDR3 spells CASSLAGTAYEQYF. CDR3 in DNA: TGTGCCAGCAGTTTAGCCGGGACAGCCTACGAGCAGTACTTC.

This chain joins TRBV7-2 and TRBJ2-7, with D unresolved. Germline V gene lookup returns CDR1 SGHTA and CDR2 FQGNSA. The V and J ends lost 5 bases and 2 bases respectively, with 10 bases between them. The length of the CDR3 is 13 residues. The CDR3 loop is CASSALGPYEQYF. The CDR3 DNA reads TGTGCCAGCAGCGCCCTTGGCCCCTACGAGCAGTACTTC.

V gene TRBV29-1 combines with J gene TRBJ2-5; D might be TRBD2 (6 bases). Per the germline V gene, CDR1 is SQVTM and CDR2 is ANQGSEA. The V gene lost 4 bases and the J gene lost 0 bases, with 9 bases spanning the gap. The CDR3 has 13 residues. CDR3 region: CSVVRDYQETQYF. In DNA, the CDR3 is TGCAGCGTTGTCCGGGACTACCAAGAGACCCAGTACTTC. Supplemented by reference TRBV29-1 and TRBJ2-5, the full variable domain reads SAVISQKPSRDICQRGTSLTIQCQVDSQVTMMFWYRQQPGQSLTLIATANQGSEATYESGFVIDKFPISRPNLTFSTLTVSNMSPEDSSIYLCSVVRDYQETQYFGPGTRLLVL.

The chain couples TRBV27 to TRBJ2-1; 13 bases are a match to TRBD2. The CDR3 runs 15 residues. J was trimmed by 7 bases and V by 6 bases; bases with no gene match: 6. Germline-derived CDR1 and CDR2 are MNHEY and SMNVEV (reference sequence). CDR3 nucleotide sequence: TGTGCCAGCAGCGTACTGGGACTAGCGGGGAATGAGCAGTTCTTC. This codes for CASSVLGLAGNEQFF.

The chain has TRBV28 and TRBJ2-7, with 10 bases that match TRBD2. Germline V gene sequence: CDR1 MDHEN, CDR2 SYDVKM. Trimming removed 5 bases from V and 5 bases from J; junction bases left unmatched: 9. The CDR3 runs 15 residues. The CDR3 coding sequence is TGTGCCAGCAGTCGACTAGCGGGCGCGGGCCACGAGCAGTACTTC. Translated, it gives CASSRLAGAGHEQYF.

This rearrangement joins TRBV28 to TRBJ2-7; the D gene is possibly TRBD1 (6 bases). CDR1 and CDR2 (germline): MDHEN, SYDVKM. CDR3 length: 12 residues. Trimming removed 7 bases from V and 3 bases from J, with 10 bases in between. The DNA of the CDR3 is TGTGCCAGCAACAGGGCCCTCTACGAGCAGTACTTC. Its protein product is CASNRALYEQYF.

The rearrangement uses TRBV7-3 and TRBJ2-7; D may correspond to TRBD1 or TRBD2 (5 bases each). V was pared by 3 bases and J by 6 bases, with 18 bases between. There are 15 residues in the CDR3. Germline CDR1 is SGHTA and CDR2 is FQGTGA. CDR3 loop: CASSLSGSQFSEQYF. The CDR3 nucleotides are TGTGCCAGCAGCTTGTCAGGGAGTCAATTTAGCGAGCAGTACTTC.

The CDR3 here is CRADGGTGFGTQYF. The CDR3 DNA sequence: TGCAGGGCCGACGGGGGAACAGGATTTGGGACCCAGTACTTC. The J gene is TRBJ2-5, the V gene TRBV29-1; possible D gene TRBD2, 6 bases. CDR1 and CDR2 (germline): SQVTM, ANQGSEA. This CDR3 has 14 amino acids. The full variable domain, rest sourced from reference TRBV29-1 and TRBJ2-5, is SAVISQKPSRDICQRGTSLTIQCQVDSQVTMMFWYRQQPGQSLTLIATANQGSEATYESGFVIDKFPISRPNLTFSTLTVSNMSPEDSSIYLCRADGGTGFGTQYFGPGTRLLVL.

This chain links TRBV27 with TRBJ1-1; D remains ambiguous. Germline loops: CDR1 MNHEY, CDR2 SMNVEV (reference sequence). V lost 7 bases to trimming and J lost 8 bases, with 11 bases between them. The CDR3 sequence is 11 residues long. The CDR3 is CASKGGGEAFF. Here the CDR3 DNA reads TGTGCCAGCAAGGGAGGCGGCGAAGCTTTCTTT.

The J gene is TRBJ1-6, the V gene TRBV25-1; TRBD1 agrees at 9 bases. This CDR3 has 14 residues. CDR1 is MGHDK and CDR2 is SYGVNS in the germline V gene. After removal of 6 bases from V and 10 bases from J, the junction contained 7 bases not matched to a gene. The CDR3 DNA is TGTGCCAGCAGGTTCACAGGGGGCGGATCACCCCTCCACTTT. Amino acid sequence: CASRFTGGGSPLHF.

The chain uses TRBV7-2 and TRBJ2-7; D not certain. V lost 5 bases and J 3 bases, leaving 11 bases between the germline ends. CDR1 is SGHTA, CDR2 FQGNSA, per germline. The CDR3 has 13 residues. CDR3 residues: CASSRTFDYEQYF. CDR3 bases: TGTGCCAGCAGCCGGACCTTCGACTACGAGCAGTACTTC.

J is TRBJ2-2 and V is TRBV6-1; D might be TRBD2 (6 bases). With 2 bases removed from V and 4 bases from J, the gap between germline ends came to 14 bases. Looked up from germline, CDR1 is MNHNS and CDR2 is SASEGT. CDR3 length equals 16 residues. The CDR3: CASSENFRDSTGELFF. The CDR3 nucleotides read TGTGCCAGCAGTGAAAATTTCCGGGACTCCACCGGGGAGCTGTTTTTT.

The chain joins TRBV20-1 to TRBJ1-5; D unclear. Trimming cost V 0 bases and J 11 bases, with 8 bases left between them. Per germline, CDR1 DFQATT and CDR2 SNEGSKA (reference sequence). The CDR3 has 11 residues. The CDR3 loop is CSARDWRAQHF. CDR3 in DNA: TGCAGTGCTAGAGATTGGCGGGCCCAGCATTTT.

V gene TRBV11-2 combines with J gene TRBJ2-1; a possible D gene is TRBD1 (6 bases). V gave up 3 bases and J gave up 4 bases, with 10 bases separating them. Germline CDR1 reads SGHAT; CDR2 reads FQNNGV. The CDR3 loop spans 14 amino acids. CDR3 amino acids: CASSLTGDYNEQFF. The CDR3 DNA reads as TGTGCCAGCAGCTTGACAGGTGATTACAATGAGCAGTTCTTC.

The rearrangement links TRBV7-9 to TRBJ2-1; D is possibly TRBD1 or TRBD2 (6 bases each). The CDR3 is 15 amino acids. Trimming left V 5 bases short and J 3 bases short, with 14 bases between. Per germline, CDR1 SEHNR and CDR2 FQNEAQ (reference sequence). This CDR3 reads CASSGLGGFYNEQFF. In DNA form, the CDR3 reads TGTGCCAGCAGCGGCCTGGGGGGCTTCTACAATGAGCAGTTCTTC.

V and J are TRBV7-2 and TRBJ2-4, with a possible D match to TRBD2 (6 bases). The CDR3 consists of 14 residues. V was pared by 2 bases and J by 5 bases, with 10 bases between. Germline CDR1 reads SGHTA; CDR2 reads FQGNSA. CDR3 nucleotides: TGTGCCAGCAGCTTATGGGGGGTCGAAAACATTCAGTACTTC. Residues: CASSLWGVENIQYF.

The genes are TRBV10-2 and TRBJ2-1; tentatively, D is TRBD1 (5 bases). V lost 2 bases and J lost 1, with 9 bases in between. Germline V gene data show CDR1 as WSHSY and CDR2 as SAAADI. There are 15 residues in the CDR3. CDR3 in DNA: TGCGCCAGCAGTGAGCTGGGGCCGTCCTACAATGAGCAGTTCTTC. Amino acids: CASSELGPSYNEQFF.

The chain has TRBV11-1 and TRBJ2-1; 9 bases map to TRBD1. The CDR3 is 17 amino acids. Trimming removed 3 bases from V and 3 bases from J; junction bases left unmatched: 9. Germline CDR1 SGHAT, CDR2 FQDESV (reference sequence). This chain's CDR3 is CASSLFRDRAFYNEQFF. In nucleotides, the CDR3 is TGTGCCAGCAGCTTGTTCCGGGACAGGGCCTTCTACAATGAGCAGTTCTTC.

The CDR3 DNA is TGCGCCAGCAGCGAAAGTGGACAGGGTTGGAATGAGCAGTTCTTC. Its protein is CASSESGQGWNEQFF. The chain joins TRBV5-1 to TRBJ2-1; 8 nucleotides agree with TRBD1. V trimming: 4 bases; J trimming: 7 bases; junction bases outside the gene matches: 10. This CDR3 region has 15 residues. Germline loops: CDR1 SGHRS, CDR2 YFSETQ.

The V and J genes are TRBV19 and TRBJ2-1; TRBD2 matches at 9 bases. Germline lookup yields CDR1 LNHDA and CDR2 SQIVND (reference sequence). V was clipped by 4 bases and J by 4 bases; unmatched bases: 5. CDR3 length equals 15 residues. The CDR3, as DNA: TGTGCCAGTAGTAGCGGGAGGGCAGTTTACAATGAGCAGTTCTTC. Translated, it gives CASSSGRAVYNEQFF.

For the CDR3, the DNA is TGTGCCAGCAGTTTCAGGCGCACTGGGGCGTACTTC. Its translation is CASSFRRTGAYF. The rearrangement joins TRBV28 to TRBJ2-5, with D possibly matching TRBD1 (5 bases). Deletions cut 3 bases from V and 13 bases from J, with 15 bases between. The CDR3 covers 12 residues. Looked up from germline, CDR1 is MDHEN and CDR2 is SYDVKM.